Listed below are T cell receptor beta chains from one sample, sequenced in a study of blood T cell repertoires in COVID-19. Clones were read by immunoSEQ multiplex PCR, and TCRdb kept only the in-frame ones, dropping some. The sample includes over 120,000 clones, around 87% of them seen just once. Material: PBMCs or T cells enriched from blood (not recorded which). The receptors shown here come from a man aged 55 to 70 who had recovered from COVID-19. The CDR3 runs from the conserved cysteine through the conserved F or W. The order of the fields is V gene, D gene, clone size, J gene, CDR3 DNA, CDR3 protein. A D gene is named only where the DNA matches it firmly. Size is stated for part of the rows, as once, few or many counts, or as a class when the clone is expanded.

V gene: TRBV12-3/TRBV12-4; D gene: NA; clone size: NA; J gene: TRBJ2-2; CDR3 DNA: TGTGCCAGCAGTTCTAAGGGGGAGCTGTTTTTT; CDR3 protein: CASSSKGELFF
V gene: TRBV18; D gene: NA; clone size: NA; J gene: TRBJ1-1; CDR3 DNA: TGTGCCAGCTCACCGGGGCAGGCACACACTGAAGCTTTCTTT; CDR3 protein: CASSPGQAHTEAFF
V gene: TRBV7-2; D gene: NA; clone size: NA; J gene: TRBJ1-5; CDR3 DNA: TGTGCCAGCAGCCAACAGAGCAATCAGCCCCAGCATTTT; CDR3 protein: CASSQQSNQPQHF
V gene: TRBV18; D gene: NA; clone size: NA; J gene: TRBJ1-1; CDR3 DNA: TGTGCCAGCTCACCCCGGGGTATTTCCTTGAACACTGAAGCTTTCTTT; CDR3 protein: CASSPRGISLNTEAFF
V gene: TRBV7-8; D gene: NA; clone size: NA; J gene: TRBJ2-7; CDR3 DNA: TGTGCCAGCAGCCCAACAGGGAACATATACGAGCAGTACTTC; CDR3 protein: CASSPTGNIYEQYF
V gene: TRBV28; D gene: TRBD1; clone size: few; J gene: TRBJ2-1; CDR3 DNA: TGTGCCAGCAGCATCCCGGGACAGGGTCTCCATGAGCAGTTCTTC; CDR3 protein: CASSIPGQGLHEQFF
V gene: TRBV2; D gene: NA; clone size: NA; J gene: TRBJ1-2; CDR3 DNA: TGTGCCAGCAGTGAGAGGCCCACTTATGGCTACACCTTC; CDR3 protein: CASSERPTYGYTF
V gene: TRBV10-2; D gene: NA; clone size: NA; J gene: TRBJ1-1; CDR3 DNA: TGCGCCAGCAGTCCCCCCCAGGGTAGGGGTGAAGCTTTCTTT; CDR3 protein: CASSPPQGRGEAFF
V gene: TRBV30; D gene: NA; clone size: NA; J gene: TRBJ1-4; CDR3 DNA: TGTGCCTGGAGTGGGACGGGAAAGGGGGAACTGTTTTTT; CDR3 protein: CAWSGTGKGELFF
V gene: TRBV2; D gene: NA; clone size: NA; J gene: TRBJ2-3; CDR3 DNA: TGTGCCAGCACCCCAGTGACAGATACGCAGTATTTT; CDR3 protein: CASTPVTDTQYF
V gene: TRBV4-1; D gene: TRBD1; clone size: NA; J gene: TRBJ2-7; CDR3 DNA: TGCGCCAGCAGCCGGGACAGGGGGGCCTACGAGCAGTACTTC; CDR3 protein: CASSRDRGAYEQYF
V gene: TRBV18; D gene: NA; clone size: NA; J gene: TRBJ2-7; CDR3 DNA: TGTGCCAGCTCACCGAAGACTTCACTGTACTTC; CDR3 protein: CASSPKTSLYF
V gene: TRBV6-2/TRBV6-3; D gene: TRBD2; clone size: once; J gene: TRBJ2-3; CDR3 DNA: TGTGCCAGCAGTTATGGGACTAGCGGCTCCACAGATACGCAGTATTTT; CDR3 protein: CASSYGTSGSTDTQYF
V gene: TRBV7-2; D gene: TRBD1; clone size: NA; J gene: TRBJ1-2; CDR3 DNA: TGTGCCAGCAGCCCGGACGACAGGGGGCGCCTTGGCTACACCTTC; CDR3 protein: CASSPDDRGRLGYTF
V gene: TRBV12-3/TRBV12-4; D gene: TRBD1; clone size: once; J gene: TRBJ1-2; CDR3 DNA: TGTGCCAGCAGCCCAGGGACAGGGAAAGGCTACACCTTC; CDR3 protein: CASSPGTGKGYTF
V gene: TRBV29-1; D gene: NA; clone size: NA; J gene: TRBJ1-1; CDR3 DNA: TGCAGCGTTGAAGACCCGCTGAGAGAAGCTTTCTTT; CDR3 protein: CSVEDPLREAFF
V gene: TRBV18; D gene: TRBD2; clone size: NA; J gene: TRBJ2-7; CDR3 DNA: TGTGCCAGCTCACCACCGGGACTAGCTGGCTACGAGCAGTACTTC; CDR3 protein: CASSPPGLAGYEQYF
V gene: TRBV29-1; D gene: TRBD2; clone size: NA; J gene: TRBJ2-7; CDR3 DNA: TGCAGCGTCACTAGCGGAACGTGGGACGAGCAGTACTTC; CDR3 protein: CSVTSGTWDEQYF
V gene: TRBV28; D gene: TRBD1; clone size: NA; J gene: TRBJ1-4; CDR3 DNA: TGTGCCAGCAGTAGGGGACAGGGGCAGAGGGGGGAAAAACTGTTTTTT; CDR3 protein: CASSRGQGQRGEKLFF
V gene: TRBV2; D gene: TRBD2; clone size: NA; J gene: TRBJ2-7; CDR3 DNA: TGTGCCACCGGGACTAGATCGGGGAACGAGCAGTACTTC; CDR3 protein: CATGTRSGNEQYF
V gene: TRBV3-1/TRBV3-2; D gene: NA; clone size: NA; J gene: TRBJ2-1; CDR3 DNA: TGTGCCAGCAGCCTTCTAGCGCGAACCTACAATGAGCAGTTCTTC; CDR3 protein: CASSLLARTYNEQFF
V gene: TRBV12-3/TRBV12-4; D gene: NA; clone size: NA; J gene: TRBJ1-1; CDR3 DNA: TGTGCCAGCAGACTGACAGGGAACACTGAAGCTTTCTTT; CDR3 protein: CASRLTGNTEAFF
V gene: TRBV5-4; D gene: NA; clone size: few; J gene: TRBJ1-6; CDR3 DNA: TGTGCCAGCAGCTTGGGTCAGGGGAAGTCTTCACCCCTCCACTTT; CDR3 protein: CASSLGQGKSSPLHF
V gene: TRBV28; D gene: NA; clone size: NA; J gene: TRBJ1-5; CDR3 DNA: TGTGCCAGCAGTAGCGCGGGGAGCAATCAGCCCCAGCATTTT; CDR3 protein: CASSSAGSNQPQHF
V gene: TRBV5-4; D gene: TRBD1; clone size: few; J gene: TRBJ2-7; CDR3 DNA: TGTGCCAGCAGACAAGGACAGGGGGAATCCTACGAGCAGTACTTC; CDR3 protein: CASRQGQGESYEQYF
V gene: TRBV29-1; D gene: NA; clone size: NA; J gene: TRBJ2-1; CDR3 DNA: TGCAGCGTTTCCCCGGGGTTCTTC; CDR3 protein: CSVSPGFF
V gene: TRBV5-5; D gene: NA; clone size: once; J gene: TRBJ1-4; CDR3 DNA: TGTGCCAGCAGCTTGGTCGGGGTGAGATATGAAAAACTGTTTTTT; CDR3 protein: CASSLVGVRYEKLFF
V gene: TRBV13; D gene: NA; clone size: NA; J gene: TRBJ2-1; CDR3 DNA: TGTGCCAGCAGCTTAACTTTCGGGAACGGCGCTAATGAGCAGTTCTTC; CDR3 protein: CASSLTFGNGANEQFF
V gene: TRBV28; D gene: TRBD1; clone size: NA; J gene: TRBJ2-5; CDR3 DNA: TGTGCCAGCACCCAAGCCCTCGGGACAGGGGCCGACAAGGAGTACTTC; CDR3 protein: CASTQALGTGADKEYF
V gene: TRBV10-2; D gene: NA; clone size: NA; J gene: TRBJ1-6; CDR3 DNA: TGCGCCAGCAGTGATCGGGTTCCGAGCTCACCCCTCCACTTT; CDR3 protein: CASSDRVPSSPLHF
V gene: TRBV7-9; D gene: TRBD1; clone size: NA; J gene: TRBJ2-7; CDR3 DNA: TGTGCCAGCAGCAAGGACAGGTACTCCTACGAGCAGTACTTC; CDR3 protein: CASSKDRYSYEQYF
V gene: TRBV7-8; D gene: TRBD1; clone size: NA; J gene: TRBJ2-5; CDR3 DNA: TGTGCCAGCAGCTTATCCCCAGGGGGGACCCAGTACTTC; CDR3 protein: CASSLSPGGTQYF
V gene: TRBV11-2; D gene: NA; clone size: NA; J gene: TRBJ2-2; CDR3 DNA: TGTGCCAGCAGCCCCCGAGGGGGGGGTACCGGGGAGCTGTTTTTT; CDR3 protein: CASSPRGGGTGELFF
V gene: TRBV29-1; D gene: TRBD1; clone size: NA; J gene: TRBJ1-2; CDR3 DNA: TGCAGCGTCGCGACAGGGTCCTTCGGCGGCTACACCTTC; CDR3 protein: CSVATGSFGGYTF
V gene: TRBV11-2; D gene: TRBD1; clone size: NA; J gene: TRBJ1-1; CDR3 DNA: TGTGCCAGCAGCGTCGGGACAGGGTTTGAAGCTTTCTTT; CDR3 protein: CASSVGTGFEAFF
V gene: TRBV6-6; D gene: TRBD1; clone size: NA; J gene: TRBJ1-3; CDR3 DNA: TGTGCCAGCAGGGGGGGACAGAACTCTGGAAACACCATATATTTT; CDR3 protein: CASRGGQNSGNTIYF
V gene: TRBV10-1; D gene: NA; clone size: NA; J gene: TRBJ1-3; CDR3 DNA: TGCGCCAGCAGTGGGAGCCTTGACTCTGGAAACACCATATATTTT; CDR3 protein: CASSGSLDSGNTIYF
V gene: TRBV28; D gene: TRBD1; clone size: NA; J gene: TRBJ1-5; CDR3 DNA: TGTGCCAGCAGTTCTCTACAGGGGATGCAGCCCCAGCATTTT; CDR3 protein: CASSSLQGMQPQHF
V gene: TRBV29-1; D gene: NA; clone size: NA; J gene: TRBJ2-3; CDR3 DNA: TGCAGCGTTGTGAGGCAACGCGGGTGGGATACGCAGTATTTT; CDR3 protein: CSVVRQRGWDTQYF
V gene: TRBV2; D gene: NA; clone size: few; J gene: TRBJ2-7; CDR3 DNA: TGTGCCAGCAGCTTACTGAACTACGAGCAGTACTTC; CDR3 protein: CASSLLNYEQYF
V gene: TRBV10-3; D gene: TRBD1; clone size: NA; J gene: TRBJ2-1; CDR3 DNA: TGTGCCACGGACAGGGGAGGCAATGAGCAGTTCTTC; CDR3 protein: CATDRGGNEQFF
V gene: TRBV7-3; D gene: NA; clone size: NA; J gene: TRBJ2-1; CDR3 DNA: TGTGCCAGCAGCTTAACCTGGAGCTCCTACAATGAGCAGTTCTTC; CDR3 protein: CASSLTWSSYNEQFF
V gene: TRBV28; D gene: TRBD2; clone size: NA; J gene: TRBJ2-3; CDR3 DNA: TGTGCCAGCAGTTTCGAGCGGGGTAACACAGATACGCAGTATTTT; CDR3 protein: CASSFERGNTDTQYF
V gene: TRBV28; D gene: TRBD2; clone size: NA; J gene: TRBJ2-1; CDR3 DNA: TGTGCCAGCAGCCTGACTAGCGGATACAATGAGCAGTTCTTC; CDR3 protein: CASSLTSGYNEQFF
V gene: TRBV14; D gene: TRBD2; clone size: NA; J gene: TRBJ2-1; CDR3 DNA: TGTGCCAGCAGCCAAGAACTAGCGGGATGGTACAATGAGCAGTTCTTC; CDR3 protein: CASSQELAGWYNEQFF
V gene: TRBV19; D gene: NA; clone size: NA; J gene: TRBJ2-6; CDR3 DNA: TGTGCCAGTAGTATAGCGGTCTCTGGGGCCAACGTCCTGACTTTC; CDR3 protein: CASSIAVSGANVLTF
V gene: TRBV7-9; D gene: NA; clone size: NA; J gene: TRBJ1-3; CDR3 DNA: TGTGCCAGCAGCCTATCGGGGGGGAACACCATATATTTT; CDR3 protein: CASSLSGGNTIYF
V gene: TRBV7-9; D gene: NA; clone size: NA; J gene: TRBJ1-2; CDR3 DNA: TGTGCCAGCAGCTTGACAGGATTTGGCTACACCTTC; CDR3 protein: CASSLTGFGYTF
V gene: TRBV10-1; D gene: NA; clone size: NA; J gene: TRBJ2-3; CDR3 DNA: TGCGCCAGCAACACCAAACCAGGGTTGTGGAGTAGCACAGATACGCAGTATTTT; CDR3 protein: CASNTKPGLWSSTDTQYF
V gene: TRBV27; D gene: NA; clone size: NA; J gene: TRBJ1-2; CDR3 DNA: TGTGCCAGCAGCCCATTTGGCGGTACTTTTGGCTACACCTTC; CDR3 protein: CASSPFGGTFGYTF
V gene: TRBV5-1; D gene: NA; clone size: NA; J gene: TRBJ1-2; CDR3 DNA: TGCGCCAGCAGCTTGGAACAGGGCGAGGGCTTCTTC; CDR3 protein: CASSLEQGEGFF